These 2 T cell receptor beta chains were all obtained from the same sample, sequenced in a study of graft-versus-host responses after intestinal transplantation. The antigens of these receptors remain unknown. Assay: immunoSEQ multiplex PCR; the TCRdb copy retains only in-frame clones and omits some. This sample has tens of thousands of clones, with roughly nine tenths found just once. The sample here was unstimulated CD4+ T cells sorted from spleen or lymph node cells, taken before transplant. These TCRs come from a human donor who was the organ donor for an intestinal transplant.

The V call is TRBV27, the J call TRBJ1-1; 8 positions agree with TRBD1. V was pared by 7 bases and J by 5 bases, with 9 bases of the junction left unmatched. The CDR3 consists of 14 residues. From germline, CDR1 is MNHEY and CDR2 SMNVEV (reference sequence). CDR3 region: CASKAQGAPTEAFF. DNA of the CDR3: TGTGCCAGCAAGGCCCAGGGGGCGCCTACTGAAGCTTTCTTT.

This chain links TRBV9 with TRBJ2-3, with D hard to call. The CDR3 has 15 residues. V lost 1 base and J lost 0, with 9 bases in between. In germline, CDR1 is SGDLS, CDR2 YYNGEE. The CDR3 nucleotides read TGTGCCAGCAGCGTAACAGTACCTAGCACAGATACGCAGTATTTT. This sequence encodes CASSVTVPSTDTQYF.